The rows below give T cell receptor beta chains drawn from one sample of a study of shared clonotypes between healthy human individuals. Sequencing used immunoSEQ multiplex PCR; TCRdb keeps in-frame clones, though not all of them. The sample has more than 2 million clones; approximately 96% are singletons. Sequencing was performed on naive CD4+ T cells sorted from blood. The receptors stem from a man younger than 35 in good health. The CDR3 runs from the conserved cysteine through the conserved F or W. The D gene is left open where the match is weak. Clone sizes are given selectively: once, few, many, or a class where the clone is expanded.

V	D	size	J	DNA	CDR3
TRBV5-1	TRBD2	-	TRBJ2-1	TGCGCCAGCAGCTTGGCTCACTCTAGCGGGGGGACCAACAATGAGCAGTTCTTC	CASSLAHSSGGTNNEQFF
TRBV2	TRBD1	-	TRBJ2-7	TGTGCCAGCAGTGAACAGGGGGCAATAAGGGGGCAGTACTTC	CASSEQGAIRGQYF
TRBV10-1	TRBD2	-	TRBJ2-7	TGCGCCAGCAGCACGGGACTAGCGGGAAACGAGCAGTACTTC	CASSTGLAGNEQYF
TRBV15	-	-	TRBJ2-6	TGTGCCACCAGCAAGAACTTCAATTCTGGGGCCAACGTCCTGACTTTC	CATSKNFNSGANVLTF
TRBV15	-	-	TRBJ2-7	TGTGCCACCAGCAGAGATGAAGGCGACGAGCAGTACTTC	CATSRDEGDEQYF
TRBV9	TRBD1	-	TRBJ2-1	TGTGCCAGCAGCGTGGGACAGGGGTACTACAATGAGCAGTTCTTC	CASSVGQGYYNEQFF
TRBV6-5	-	once	TRBJ2-1	TGTGCCAGCAGTTACGGGTTAGCCACTAACAATGAGCAGTTCTTC	CASSYGLATNNEQFF
TRBV6-1	-	-	TRBJ2-5	TGTGCCAGCAGTTGGTCGGTCCAAGAGACCCAGTACTTC	CASSWSVQETQYF
TRBV6-5	TRBD2	-	TRBJ2-1	TGTGCCAGCAGTTTTAAACTAGCGGGAGTCGGAGAGCAGTTCTTC	CASSFKLAGVGEQFF
TRBV27	TRBD1	-	TRBJ2-7	TGTGCCAGCAGTAGGGGACAGGGTTACGAGCAGTACTTC	CASSRGQGYEQYF
TRBV5-4	-	-	TRBJ2-5	TGTGCCAGCAGCTTGGACCGGGACGGCCAAGAGACCCAGTACTTC	CASSLDRDGQETQYF
TRBV18	TRBD1	-	TRBJ1-2	TGTGCCAGCTCACCACCGCTCCAGGGGGCGCGGGGCTACACCTTC	CASSPPLQGARGYTF
TRBV4-2	-	-	TRBJ2-2	TGTGCCAGCAGCCAGCACGGGTTTGGGGAGCTGTTTTTT	CASSQHGFGELFF
TRBV6-6	-	-	TRBJ1-4	TGTGCCAGCAGTTATGCAAGCAGGGGTTGGTATGAAAAACTGTTTTTT	CASSYASRGWYEKLFF
TRBV19	TRBD1	-	TRBJ2-7	TGTGCCAGTAACCACCGGGACAGCTACGAGCAGTACTTC	CASNHRDSYEQYF
TRBV29-1	-	once	TRBJ1-2	TGCAGCGTTGCAGGGAACGATGGCTACACCTTC	CSVAGNDGYTF
TRBV7-2	-	-	TRBJ2-1	TGTGCCAGCAGCTTTGGAGGGGTCTACAATGAGCAGTTCTTC	CASSFGGVYNEQFF
TRBV5-8	-	once	TRBJ1-4	TGTGCCAGCAGCTACGAAAACAACGACGAATTCGGATACCGGATCAGGGTTTTT	CASSYENNDEFGYRIRVF
TRBV5-1	-	-	TRBJ1-1	TGCGCCAGCAGCCGGGGACAAGGGGCTGAAGCTTTCTTT	CASSRGQGAEAFF
TRBV18	-	-	TRBJ1-1	TGTGCCAGCTCACCAAGGGAAAACACTGAAGCTTTCTTT	CASSPRENTEAFF
TRBV9	-	few	TRBJ1-2	TGTGCCAGCAGCGTCGGACCCGGGACGGTAGCTAACTATGGCTACACCTTC	CASSVGPGTVANYGYTF
TRBV7-8	-	-	TRBJ1-4	TGTGCCAGCAGCTTAGATGGTCGGTCTGGACTGTTTTTT	CASSLDGRSGLFF
TRBV2	-	-	TRBJ1-6	TGTGCCAGCAGTGAAATCGGCTTTAGCTCCTATAATTCACCCCTCCACTTT	CASSEIGFSSYNSPLHF
TRBV18	TRBD1	-	TRBJ1-3	TGTGCCAGCTCACCACCGGGACAGGGCCCTTACTCTGGAAACACCATATATTTT	CASSPPGQGPYSGNTIYF
TRBV9	-	-	TRBJ1-2	TGTGCCAGCAGCACCTGGGGGTCCGAGGGCTATGGCTACACCTTC	CASSTWGSEGYGYTF
TRBV5-1	TRBD2	-	TRBJ2-2	TGCGCCAGCAGCCCGACTAGCGGGGGGGCCCCCGGGGAGCTGTTTTTT	CASSPTSGGAPGELFF
TRBV5-1	TRBD1	-	TRBJ2-2	TGCGCCAGCAGCTTAGGGACAGGGCCCACCGGGGAGCTGTTTTTT	CASSLGTGPTGELFF
TRBV5-1	-	-	TRBJ2-7	TGCGCCAGCAGCTCTCTCAGGGGTGGGGACGAGCAGTACTTC	CASSSLRGGDEQYF
TRBV5-6	TRBD1	-	TRBJ2-4	TGTGCCAGCAGCTCTCCCGGGACAGGGAGCCCCCTAGCCAAAAACATTCAGTACTTC	CASSSPGTGSPLAKNIQYF
TRBV5-1	-	-	TRBJ2-7	TGCGCCAGCAGCCCCCTGGGCGCGGGGCCAACCTACGAGCAGTACTTC	CASSPLGAGPTYEQYF
TRBV11-2	TRBD1	-	TRBJ1-1	TGTGCCAGCAGCTCCAGGGACAGGATAATGAACACTGAAGCTTTCTTT	CASSSRDRIMNTEAFF
TRBV6-5	-	-	TRBJ2-1	TGTGCCAGCAGTTACTCCCCTTACAATGAGCAGTTCTTC	CASSYSPYNEQFF
TRBV5-1	-	-	TRBJ2-4	TGCGCCAGCAGCCTGGAAAACATTCAGTACTTC	CASSLENIQYF
TRBV29-1	-	-	TRBJ1-5	TGCAGCGCCTTGGAGGCGCCCAATCAGCCCCAGCATTTT	CSALEAPNQPQHF
TRBV29-1	-	-	TRBJ1-4	TGCAGCGTGCCCATGATGGCTACCACCTACGAAAAACTGTTTTTT	CSVPMMATTYEKLFF
TRBV5-1	TRBD2	-	TRBJ2-3	TGCGCCAGCAGTTTAGCGGGGGGTAGCACAGATACGCAGTATTTT	CASSLAGGSTDTQYF
TRBV10-2	-	-	TRBJ2-2	TGCGCCAGCAGTGAGCGCCATGGCATCGGCATCGGGGAGCTGTTTTTT	CASSERHGIGIGELFF
TRBV5-1	-	-	TRBJ1-1	TGCGCCAGCAGCTTGGTAGCCGGGGCCGTGAACACTGAAGCTTTCTTT	CASSLVAGAVNTEAFF
TRBV10-2	TRBD1	-	TRBJ1-1	TGCGCCAGCAGGACGGGGACAGCCAACACTGAAGCTTTCTTT	CASRTGTANTEAFF
TRBV6-1	-	once	TRBJ1-5	TGTGCCAGCAGTGAGGGAAGTGGCCATTTT	CASSEGSGHF
TRBV12-5	-	once	TRBJ2-6	TGTGCTAGTCAACAGGGCAGCGGGGCCAACGTCCTGACTTTC	CASQQGSGANVLTF
TRBV19	-	-	TRBJ2-7	TGTGCCAGTATGGACAGCTACGAGCAGTACTTC	CASMDSYEQYF
TRBV19	-	-	TRBJ1-6	TGTGCCAGTAGTGAGACTCCGACGGGTAGAAATTCACCCCTCCACTTT	CASSETPTGRNSPLHF
TRBV10-1	-	-	TRBJ2-2	TGCGCCAGCAGTGAAATTTTTGGGACCGGGGAGCTGTTTTTT	CASSEIFGTGELFF
TRBV10-3	-	-	TRBJ2-3	TGTGCCATCAGTGACAGGGAACCAGATACGCAGTATTTT	CAISDREPDTQYF
TRBV11-2	TRBD1	-	TRBJ2-5	TGTGCCAGCAGCAGGGACAGGGGTGAGACCCAGTACTTC	CASSRDRGETQYF
TRBV7-2	TRBD1	once	TRBJ2-7	TGTGCCAGCAGCTTTGGACAGGGCCATGCCTACGAGCAGTACTTC	CASSFGQGHAYEQYF
TRBV29-1	TRBD1	-	TRBJ2-3	TGCAGCGTTGACCAACAGGGGACAGATACGCAGTATTTT	CSVDQQGTDTQYF
TRBV2	-	-	TRBJ1-5	TGTGCCAGCAGCCATACCAAGGGGGGTATCTATGCTTATAATCAGCCCCAGCATTTT	CASSHTKGGIYAYNQPQHF
TRBV9	-	-	TRBJ1-6	TGTGCCAGCAGCGTAGGAGGAAATTCACCCCTCCACTTT	CASSVGGNSPLHF
TRBV28	-	-	TRBJ2-1	TGTGCCAGCACCCTACTATGTTGCCGACACAATGAGCAGTTCTTC	CASTLLCCRHNEQFF
TRBV7-7	TRBD2	-	TRBJ2-1	TGTGCTAGCAGCCAAGTAGCGGGAGGGCGTAGCTCCTACAATGAGCAGTTCTTC	CASSQVAGGRSSYNEQFF
TRBV7-8	TRBD2	-	TRBJ2-3	TGTGCCAGCAGCGACCTTAGGCGGGAGGGAGATACGCAGTATTTT	CASSDLRREGDTQYF
TRBV27	-	once	TRBJ2-7	TGTGCCAGCAGTTTAACGACAGGCTCCTCCTACGAGCAGTACTTC	CASSLTTGSSYEQYF
TRBV30	-	-	TRBJ2-6	TGTGCCTGGGCATACTCTGGGGCCAACGTCCTGACTTTC	CAWAYSGANVLTF
TRBV9	-	-	TRBJ2-7	TGTGCCAGCAGCGTAGGACCTACTACCTCCTACGAGCAGTACTTC	CASSVGPTTSYEQYF
TRBV18	-	-	TRBJ2-2	TGTGCCAGCTCACCGGGAGCGAACACCGGGGAGCTGTTTTTT	CASSPGANTGELFF
TRBV30	TRBD2	-	TRBJ2-1	TGTGCCTGGAGTGTACGAGCGGGAGGTTACAATGAGCAGTTCTTC	CAWSVRAGGYNEQFF